This entry features one TCR beta chain sequence. Naive CD8 cells comprised CD45RO-negative, CCR7-positively selected cells, excluding terminally differentiated effector memory CD45RA+ cells. The healthy adult donors were HIV-negative and reported no recent acute infections or vaccinations. The data belong to a study of shared clonotypes between healthy human individuals. Across the whole study: The cohort comprised a couple of women and a few men. Their ages spanned 18 to 49 years.

V was pared by 4 bases and J by 4 bases, with 3 bases of the junction left unmatched. The V gene's germline CDR1 is PRHDT and CDR2 FYEKMQ (reference sequence). The CDR3 is made up of 14 amino acids. Here immunoSEQ multiplex PCR was the method, and the copy in TCRdb shows in-frame clones only, minus some. This table has over 2 million clones, 85% to 95% appearing once. The source of this sequence is a man aged 18 to 35 in good health. The sample taken for sequencing was naive CD8+ T cells sorted from blood. V gene TRBV13 combines with J gene TRBJ2-3; the match to TRBD2 covers 9 bases. The DNA for the CDR3 is TGTGCCAGCAGCTCTAGCGGGATGGCAGATACGCAGTATTTT. This gives the protein CASSSSGMADTQYF. Supplemented by reference TRBV13 and TRBJ2-3, the full variable domain reads AAGVIQSPRHLIKEKRETATLKCYPIPRHDTVYWYQQGPGQDPQFLISFYEKMQSDKGSIPDRFSAQQFSDYHSELNMSSLELGDSALYFCASSSSGMADTQYFGPGTRLTVL.